This passage covers 25 T cell receptor beta chains from one sample sequenced in a study of blood T cell repertoires in COVID-19. The table came from immunoSEQ multiplex PCR; TCRdb's copy has only in-frame clones and leaves some out. The table has 400,000 or so clones, about 90% seen once. Sequences were obtained from PBMCs or T cells enriched from blood (not recorded which). Every receptor here comes from a man in his late teens or twenties who had recovered from COVID-19.

The chain recombines TRBV2 with TRBJ2-3; TRBD2 is a possible D gene (7 bases). Trimming removed 4 bases from V and 1 base from J, with 15 bases in between. The CDR3 length is 16 residues. CDR1 is SNHLY, CDR2 FYNNEI, per germline. CDR3 sequence: CASSAGLGGRTDTQYF. CDR3 coding DNA: TGTGCCAGCAGTGCAGGGTTGGGGGGGCGCACAGATACGCAGTATTTT.

The chain joins TRBV6-1 to TRBJ2-1; D possibly corresponds to TRBD2 (5 bases). The CDR3 contains 12 residues. V shed 0 bases and J shed 10 bases, with 7 bases lying between them. Germline CDR1 MNHNS, CDR2 SASEGT. CDR3 amino acids: CASSEARVEQFF. The CDR3, as DNA: TGTGCCAGCAGTGAAGCGAGGGTCGAGCAGTTCTTC.

This clone has just one count. The chain couples TRBV28 to TRBJ2-7; 8 bases map to TRBD2. The CDR3 sequence is 14 residues long. CDR1 is MDHEN, CDR2 SYDVKM, per germline. V gave up 3 bases and J gave up 5 bases; unmatched junction bases: 6. CDR3 sequence reads: CASSFGQRGNEQYF. The CDR3 bases are TGTGCCAGCAGTTTCGGCCAGCGGGGGAACGAGCAGTACTTC. Supplemented by reference TRBV28 and TRBJ2-7, the full variable domain reads DVKVTQSSRYLVKRTGEKVFLECVQDMDHENMFWYRQDPGLGLRLIYFSYDVKMKEKGDIPEGYSVSREKKERFSLILESASTNQTSMYLCASSFGQRGNEQYFGPGTRLTVT.

The chain joins TRBV6-5 to TRBJ2-5, with TRBD1 matching 7 bases. The CDR3 is made up of 14 amino acids. Germline CDR1 reads MNHEY; CDR2 reads SVGAGI. The V and J ends lost 6 bases and 5 bases, in that order; junction bases with no gene match: 9. The CDR3 here is CASSPRQGWETQYF. In DNA form, the CDR3 reads TGTGCCAGCAGCCCACGACAGGGCTGGGAGACCCAGTACTTC.

The chain uses TRBV10-3 and TRBJ1-6; D gene ambiguous. The CDR3 sequence is 16 residues long. CDR1 is ENHRY, CDR2 SYGVKD, per germline. The V gene lost 4 bases and the J gene lost 9 bases, with 19 bases spanning the gap. CDR3: CAISALGHEPGSPLHF. The CDR3 DNA is TGTGCCATCAGTGCCCTTGGCCACGAACCGGGTTCACCCCTCCACTTT.

The V call is TRBV19, the J call TRBJ1-6; 9 bases map to TRBD1. Trimming at V came to 7 bases and at J to 8 bases, leaving 6 bases not matched to a gene. Germline assignment: CDR1 LNHDA and CDR2 SQIVND (reference sequence). The CDR3 spans 14 residues. Here the CDR3 DNA reads TGTGCCAGTACCAAGGGGGACAGGGATTCACCCCTCCACTTT. This encodes CASTKGDRDSPLHF.

The V call is TRBV5-1, the J call TRBJ1-3; a possible D gene is TRBD1 (5 bases). Between the trimmed V and J ends, which lost 0 bases and 0 bases, there was a span of 13 bases. CDR1 is SGHRS, CDR2 YFSETQ, per germline. The CDR3 covers 17 residues. DNA of the CDR3: TGCGCCAGCAGCTTGGGCCCCGGGGGAACCTCTGGAAACACCATATATTTT. Translated: CASSLGPGGTSGNTIYF.

The chain carries TRBV11-3 and TRBJ1-2; D is ambiguous. Looked up from germline, CDR1 is SGHNT and CDR2 is YENEEA. The CDR3 runs 14 residues. Trimming shortened V by 5 bases and J by 4 bases, and 14 bases separated the two germline ends. For the CDR3, the DNA is TGTGCCAGCAGCGACCCAGCCGGGAGCTATGGCTACACCTTC. Protein sequence: CASSDPAGSYGYTF. Full variable domain (outside the CDR3, taken from reference TRBV11-3 and TRBJ1-2): EAGVVQSPRYKIIEKKQPVAFWCNPISGHNTLYWYLQNLGQGPELLIRYENEEAVDDSQLPKDRFSAERLKGVDSTLKIQPAELGDSAVYLCASSDPAGSYGYTFGSGTRLTVV.

As for this clone: The same CDR3 also results from other DNA sequences found in this sample. The CDR3 DNA follows: TGTGCCACCAGCAGAGGGACAGGTCCCTACGAGCAGTACTTC. It is translated as CATSRGTGPYEQYF. The rearrangement uses TRBV15 and TRBJ2-7; 7 bases match TRBD1. Germline CDR1 reads LNHNV; CDR2 reads YYDKDF (reference sequence). This CDR3 region has 14 residues. V trimming: 1 base; J trimming: 2 bases; junction bases outside the gene matches: 2.

The chain employs TRBV5-1 and TRBJ2-3, with D perhaps TRBD1 (6 bases). Between the trimmed V and J ends, which lost 0 bases and 4 bases, there was a span of 9 bases. CDR3 length equals 14 residues. Per the germline V gene, CDR1 is SGHRS and CDR2 is YFSETQ. In DNA, the CDR3 is TGCGCCAGCAGCTTGGCCACAGGGTCAGATACGCAGTATTTT. It specifies CASSLATGSDTQYF. Filled out from reference TRBV5-1 and TRBJ2-3, the complete variable domain reads KAGVTQTPRYLIKTRGQQVTLSCSPISGHRSVSWYQQTPGQGLQFLFEYFSETQRNKGNFPGRFSGRQFSNSRSEMNVSTLELGDSALYLCASSLATGSDTQYFGPGTRLTVL.

CDR3 DNA sequence: TGTGCCAGCAGTTTATTGGCTAGCGGCTACACAGATACGCAGTATTTT. Translation gives CASSLLASGYTDTQYF. The chain combines TRBV28 with TRBJ2-3; 7 bases are a match to TRBD2. V was pared by 1 base and J by 2 bases, with 6 bases of the junction left unmatched. This CDR3 contains 16 residues. Germline V gives CDR1 MDHEN, CDR2 SYDVKM.

V gene TRBV18 combines with J gene TRBJ1-5; TRBD1 matches at 12 bases. CDR1 is KGHSH, CDR2 LQKENI, per germline. CDR3 length: 16 residues. With V trimmed by 6 bases and J by 5 bases, 8 bases remained unmatched. This CDR3 is CASSAGTGGSYQPQHF. The CDR3 nucleotides read TGTGCCAGCTCCGCCGGGACAGGGGGCTCGTATCAGCCCCAGCATTTT.

The chain recombines TRBV5-1 with TRBJ1-2; TRBD1 matches at 9 bases. The CDR3 sequence is 16 residues long. CDR1 is SGHRS, CDR2 YFSETQ, per germline. J gave up 4 bases and V 2 bases, and 9 bases lay outside the gene matches. This CDR3 is CASSFNGQGIGYGYTF. As DNA, the CDR3 is TGCGCCAGCAGCTTCAACGGACAGGGGATCGGCTATGGCTACACCTTC.

The chain employs TRBV12-3 or TRBV12-4 and TRBJ1-2; D remains unclear. Trimming cost V 7 bases and J 8 bases, with 14 bases left between them. The CDR3 length is 12 residues. DNA for the CDR3: TGTGCCAGCACCTTAAGACTGCTAGGCTACACCTTC. This encodes CASTLRLLGYTF.

V gene TRBV2 combines with J gene TRBJ2-7; D is perhaps TRBD2 (6 bases). V was shortened by 8 bases and J by 1 base, with 42 bases between the two germline ends. Germline V CDR1 and CDR2: SNHLY, FYNNEI. CDR3 length: 23 residues. The CDR3 sequence: CASVGPRFVESPRDSDGSYEQYF. The CDR3 DNA sequence: TGTGCCAGCGTGGGCCCTCGCTTCGTTGAATCACCCCGGGACTCGGACGGTTCCTACGAGCAGTACTTC.

V is TRBV5-8 and J is TRBJ2-3; TRBD1 agrees at 11 bases. Germline CDR1 is SGHTS and CDR2 is YDEGEE. The CDR3 is 15 amino acids. V shed 4 bases and J 3 bases; nucleotides not matched to a gene: 4. The CDR3 loop reads CASSPWDRGTDTQYF. The CDR3 bases are TGTGCCAGCAGCCCATGGGACAGGGGGACAGATACGCAGTATTTT.

The rearrangement uses TRBV29-1 and TRBJ2-5; TRBD2 matches 8 bases. From germline, CDR1 is SQVTM and CDR2 ANQGSEA. The CDR3 loop spans 15 amino acids. V gave up 4 bases and J gave up 5 bases; unmatched junction bases: 12. The CDR3 protein is CSVAVAGQATETQYF. CDR3 DNA: TGCAGCGTTGCAGTAGCGGGGCAGGCGACGGAGACCCAGTACTTC.

V and J are TRBV7-8 and TRBJ2-7; TRBD1 might be the D (5 bases). Trimming shortened V by 2 bases and J by 1 base, and 9 bases separated the two germline ends. The CDR3 sequence is 14 residues long. Germline CDR1 SGHVS, CDR2 FQNEAQ. CDR3 residues: CASSLRDSSYEQYF. CDR3 DNA: TGTGCCAGCAGCTTAAGAGACAGTTCCTACGAGCAGTACTTC.

The chain recombines TRBV19 with TRBJ2-1, with 7 bases identical to TRBD2. The V gene's germline CDR1 is LNHDA and CDR2 SQIVND (reference sequence). V trimming: 6 bases; J trimming: 7 bases; junction bases outside the gene matches: 21. The CDR3 covers 18 residues. CDR3 region: CASSRGLFGGSGRNEQFF. The CDR3 bases are TGTGCCAGTAGCCGCGGCCTCTTTGGCGGGAGCGGAAGGAATGAGCAGTTCTTC.

J is TRBJ2-7 and V is TRBV6-5; 8 nucleotides match TRBD1. This CDR3 has 13 residues. The germline gives CDR1 MNHEY, CDR2 SVGAGI. The V and J ends lost 6 bases and 3 bases, in that order; junction bases with no gene match: 4. The CDR3 here is CASSIDRGYEQYF. DNA of the CDR3: TGTGCCAGCAGCATCGACAGGGGCTACGAGCAGTACTTC.

This chain links TRBV5-1 with TRBJ1-1; unclear D gene. V was pared by 0 bases and J by 4 bases, with 13 bases between. The CDR3 is 15 amino acids. CDR1 is SGHRS, CDR2 YFSETQ, per germline. The CDR3 coding sequence is TGCGCCAGCAGCTTGGCGGGGAGGGTCGGCACTGAAGCTTTCTTT. It codes for CASSLAGRVGTEAFF.

This chain uses TRBV5-1 with TRBJ2-3; D is unclear. The CDR3 is 14 amino acids. The V and J ends lost 4 bases and 4 bases respectively, with 13 bases between them. Germline assignment: CDR1 SGHRS and CDR2 YFSETQ. For the CDR3, the DNA is TGCGCCAGCAGCCTTCCCCGGAGCCCAGATACGCAGTATTTT. The encoded protein is CASSLPRSPDTQYF.

V gene TRBV6-5 combines with J gene TRBJ2-2; perhaps TRBD1 as D (5 bases). V shed 5 bases and J shed 2 bases, with 12 bases lying between them. CDR1 and CDR2 (germline): MNHEY, SVGAGI. The CDR3 contains 15 residues. The CDR3 spells CASSPDSDNTGELFF. As DNA, the CDR3 is TGTGCCAGCAGTCCCGACAGCGACAACACCGGGGAGCTGTTTTTT.

The chain recombines TRBV4-2 with TRBJ1-6; TRBD1 might be the D (6 bases). V gave up 4 bases and J gave up 7 bases, with 17 bases separating them. Germline CDR1 is LGHNA and CDR2 is YNFKEQ. This CDR3 is built from 16 residues. The CDR3 region is CASSRRTGTGNSPLHF. For the CDR3, the DNA is TGTGCCAGCAGCCGACGTACAGGGACGGGAAATTCACCCCTCCACTTT.

The chain combines TRBV7-9 with TRBJ2-7; 10 bases match TRBD1. Per the germline V gene, CDR1 is SEHNR and CDR2 is FQNEAQ (reference sequence). Trimming took 3 bases from V and 4 from J; bases not matched to a gene: 9. The CDR3 extends over 16 amino acids. CDR3 protein: CASSFYKGQGFYEQYF. As DNA, the CDR3 is TGTGCCAGCAGCTTTTATAAGGGACAGGGGTTTTACGAGCAGTACTTC.